This TCR beta chain was profiled in a study of CD8 T cells in ankylosing spondylitis. Study results and caveats: For ankylosing spondylitis blood, a TCR beta motif of under ten highly homologous variants appeared characteristic. Past studies reported some motif variants in reactive arthritis synovial fluid and blood.

Deletions cut 6 bases from V and 0 bases from J, with 12 bases between. The CDR3 loop spans 15 amino acids. Quantitative barcoded 5'-RACE was used to prepare TCR beta libraries. TCRdb reprocessed the 5' RACE reads via MiXCR and lists one record per CDR3 protein. The sample records about 260,000 distinct CDR3 sequences, about 24% being singletons. Points on this clonotype: What it binds is not known.

The chain links TRBV12-3 or TRBV12-4 to TRBJ1-5, with a weak D call TRBD1 (5 bases). Sequenced input: blood, either unsorted or a sorted T cell fraction (not recorded which). The TCR comes from a male donor with ankylosing spondylitis or in good health (not recorded which). The CDR3 loop reads CASRLTAHSNQPQHF. DNA of the CDR3: TGTGCCAGCAGGTTGACAGCACATAGCAATCAGCCCCAGCATTTT.